This T cell receptor beta chain was obtained from a study of T cell changes during pregnancy in multiple sclerosis. Clones were read by immunoSEQ multiplex PCR, and TCRdb kept only the in-frame ones, dropping some. The top ten hold 0.3% to 0.45% of the sample, which has approximately 37,000 clones, around nine tenths seen once. Germline V gene sequence: CDR1 SGHRS, CDR2 YFSETQ. V lost 3 bases, J lost 5 bases, and 8 bases stayed unmatched. The length of the CDR3 is 15 residues. Sequenced material: CD4+ T cells from peripheral blood mononuclear cells, taken in the third trimester of pregnancy. This sequence originates from a female donor in good health, enrolled as a control in a pregnancy study. V is TRBV5-1 and J is TRBJ2-7, with 10 bases that match TRBD1. The CDR3, as DNA: TGCGCCAGCAGCTCCGGCCGGGACAGGGGTGACGAGCAGTACTTC. This sequence encodes CASSSGRDRGDEQYF.